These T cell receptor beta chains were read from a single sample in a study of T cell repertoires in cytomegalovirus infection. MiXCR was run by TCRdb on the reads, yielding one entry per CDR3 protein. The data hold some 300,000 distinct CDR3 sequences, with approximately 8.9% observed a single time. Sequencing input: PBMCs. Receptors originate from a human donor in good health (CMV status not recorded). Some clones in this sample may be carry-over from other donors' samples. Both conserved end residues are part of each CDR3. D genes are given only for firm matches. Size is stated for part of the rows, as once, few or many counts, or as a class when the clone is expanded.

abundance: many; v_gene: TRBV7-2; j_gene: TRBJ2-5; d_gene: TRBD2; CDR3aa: CASSLARPAGGQETQYF; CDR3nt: TGTGCCAGCAGCTTAGCGCGTCCAGCGGGGGGGCAAGAGACCCAGTACTTC
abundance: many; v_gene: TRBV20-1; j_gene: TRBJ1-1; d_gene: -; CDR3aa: CSARDLRGTEAFF; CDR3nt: TGCAGTGCTAGAGATCTCAGGGGCACTGAAGCTTTCTTT
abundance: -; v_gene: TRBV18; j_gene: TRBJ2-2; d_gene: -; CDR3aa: CASTRETGELFF; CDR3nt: TGTGCCAGCACTAGGGAGACCGGGGAGCTGTTTTTT
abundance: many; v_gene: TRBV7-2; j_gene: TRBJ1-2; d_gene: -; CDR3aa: CASSLVNLGRGYTF; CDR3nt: TGTGCCAGCAGCTTAGTCAATTTGGGTCGGGGCTACACCTTC
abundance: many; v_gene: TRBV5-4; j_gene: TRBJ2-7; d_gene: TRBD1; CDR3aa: CASSQPGQGAYEQYF; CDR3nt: TGTGCCAGCAGCCAACCGGGACAGGGGGCCTACGAGCAGTACTTC
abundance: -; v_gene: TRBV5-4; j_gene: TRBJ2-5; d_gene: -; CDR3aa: CASSLETRQETQYF; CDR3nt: TGTGCCAGCAGCTTGGAAACCAGACAAGAGACCCAGTACTTC
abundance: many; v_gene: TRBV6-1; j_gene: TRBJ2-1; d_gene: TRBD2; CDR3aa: CAVAGVLYNEQFF; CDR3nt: TGTGCAGTTGCGGGAGTACTCTACAATGAGCAGTTCTTC
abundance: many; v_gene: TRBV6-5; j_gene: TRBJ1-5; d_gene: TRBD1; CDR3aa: CASSYAVRGTGVGPYSNQPQHF; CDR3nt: TGTGCCAGCAGTTACGCCGTTAGAGGGACAGGGGTGGGCCCTTATAGCAATCAGCCCCAGCATTTT
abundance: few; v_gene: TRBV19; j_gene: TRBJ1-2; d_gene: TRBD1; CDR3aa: CASSGQGGNYGYTF; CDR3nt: TGTGCCAGTAGCGGACAGGGGGGAAATTATGGCTACACCTTC
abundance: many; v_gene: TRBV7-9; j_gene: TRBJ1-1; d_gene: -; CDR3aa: CASSINKGERTEAFF; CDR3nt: TGTGCCAGCTCAATTAACAAGGGAGAACGCACTGAAGCTTTCTTT
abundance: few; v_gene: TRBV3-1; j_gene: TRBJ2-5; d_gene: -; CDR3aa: CASRLNLEETQYF; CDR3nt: TGTGCCAGCAGACTCAATCTCGAGGAGACCCAGTACTTC
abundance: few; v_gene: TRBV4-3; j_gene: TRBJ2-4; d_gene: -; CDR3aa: CASSQAATAKNIQYF; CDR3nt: TGCGCCAGCAGCCAAGCCGCGACAGCTAAAAACATTCAGTACTTC
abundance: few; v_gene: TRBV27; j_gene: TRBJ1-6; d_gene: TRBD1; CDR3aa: CASTRDRNNSPLHF; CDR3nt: TGTGCCAGTACCCGGGACAGGAATAATTCACCCCTCCACTTT
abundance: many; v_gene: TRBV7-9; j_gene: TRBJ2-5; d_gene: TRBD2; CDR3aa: CASSLTSGVETQYF; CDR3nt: TGTGCCAGCAGCTTGACTAGCGGGGTGGAGACCCAGTACTTC
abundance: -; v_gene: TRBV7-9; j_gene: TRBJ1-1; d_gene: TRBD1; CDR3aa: CASSSGTGRTEAFF; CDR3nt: TGTGCCAGCAGCTCAGGGACAGGGCGAACTGAAGCTTTCTTT
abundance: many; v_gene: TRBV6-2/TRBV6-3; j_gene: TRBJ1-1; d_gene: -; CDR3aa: CASTPGHMNTEAFF; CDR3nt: TGTGCCAGCACCCCCGGACATATGAACACTGAAGCTTTCTTT
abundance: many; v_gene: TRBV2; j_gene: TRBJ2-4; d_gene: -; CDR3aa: CASSEAPWVGAKNIQYF; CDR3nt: TGTGCCAGCAGTGAAGCGCCATGGGTTGGAGCCAAAAACATTCAGTACTTC
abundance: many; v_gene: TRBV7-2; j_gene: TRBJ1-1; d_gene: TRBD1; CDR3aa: CASSLVGDSNTEAFF; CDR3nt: TGTGCCAGCAGCTTAGTCGGGGACAGCAACACTGAAGCTTTCTTT
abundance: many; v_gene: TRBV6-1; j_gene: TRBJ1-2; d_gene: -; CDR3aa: CASSRTAANYGYTF; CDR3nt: TGTGCCAGCAGTCGCACAGCAGCTAACTATGGCTACACCTTC
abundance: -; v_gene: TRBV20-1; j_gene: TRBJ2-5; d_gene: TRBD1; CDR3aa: CSAHPGTGGQETQYF; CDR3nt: TGCAGTGCCCATCCCGGGACAGGGGGCCAAGAGACCCAGTACTTC
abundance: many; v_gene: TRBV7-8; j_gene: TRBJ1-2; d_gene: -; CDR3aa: CASSLGPGTPTNYGYTF; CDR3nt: TGTGCCAGCAGCTTGGGTCCTGGGACACCCACTAACTATGGCTACACCTTC
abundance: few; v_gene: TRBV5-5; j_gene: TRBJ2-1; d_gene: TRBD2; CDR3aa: CASSPITSGVYNEQFF; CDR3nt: TGTGCCAGCAGCCCGATAACTAGCGGGGTCTACAATGAGCAGTTCTTC
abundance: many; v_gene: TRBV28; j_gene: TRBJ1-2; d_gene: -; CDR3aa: CASSQLNYGYTF; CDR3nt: TGTGCCAGCAGTCAGTTAAACTATGGCTACACCTTC
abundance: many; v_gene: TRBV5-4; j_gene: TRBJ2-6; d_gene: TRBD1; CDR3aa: CASSPTGGFAGANVLTF; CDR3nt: TGTGCCAGCAGCCCGACAGGGGGTTTCGCCGGGGCCAACGTCCTGACTTTC
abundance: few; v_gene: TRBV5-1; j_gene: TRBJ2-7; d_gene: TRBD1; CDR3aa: CASSLGDSPYEQYF; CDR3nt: TGCGCCAGCAGCTTGGGGGACAGTCCCTACGAGCAGTACTTC
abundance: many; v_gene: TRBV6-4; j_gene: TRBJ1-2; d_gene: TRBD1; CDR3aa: CASSPSGQAGYTF; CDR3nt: TGTGCCAGCAGTCCCTCTGGACAGGCCGGCTACACCTTC
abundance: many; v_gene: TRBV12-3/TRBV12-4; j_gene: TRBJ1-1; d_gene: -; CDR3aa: CASSLGPSEAFF; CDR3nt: TGTGCCAGCAGTCTCGGACCGTCTGAAGCTTTCTTT
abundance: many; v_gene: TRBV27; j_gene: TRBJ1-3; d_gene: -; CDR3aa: CASSVRDGNTIYF; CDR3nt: TGTGCCAGCAGTGTCAGGGACGGAAACACCATATATTTT
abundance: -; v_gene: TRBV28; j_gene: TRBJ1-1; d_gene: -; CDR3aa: CACSGQGMNTEAFF; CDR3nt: TGTGCCTGCAGCGGACAAGGGATGAACACTGAAGCTTTCTTT
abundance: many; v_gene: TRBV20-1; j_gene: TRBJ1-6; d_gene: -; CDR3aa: CSARPSGNNSPLHF; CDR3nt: TGCAGTGCTAGACCGTCGGGGAACAATTCACCCCTCCACTTT
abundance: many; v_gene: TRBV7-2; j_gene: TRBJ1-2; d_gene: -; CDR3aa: CASSQTGVYGYTF; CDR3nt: TGTGCCAGCAGCCAAACCGGGGTCTATGGCTACACCTTC
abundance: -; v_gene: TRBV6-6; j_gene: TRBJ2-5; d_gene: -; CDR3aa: CASSYSGGGQGALGTQYF; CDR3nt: TGTGCCAGCAGTTACTCGGGAGGGGGGCAGGGGGCCTTGGGGACCCAGTACTTC